The 26 T cell receptor beta chains presented below share a single source sample, sequenced in a study of T cell responses to AZD1222 COVID-19 vaccine. The protocol was immunoSEQ multiplex PCR, while the TCRdb copy is restricted to in-frame clones and leaves out a portion. The sample has about 150,000 clones, 75% to 90% seen once. Source: peripheral blood, taken after recovery from COVID-19. Receptor source: an adult who had recovered from COVID-19.

The chain carries TRBV4-3 and TRBJ2-3; 7 positions agree with TRBD2. CDR3 length: 14 amino acids. The junction had 4 bases not matched to a gene; V was cut back by 1 base and J by 6 bases. The germline CDR1 and CDR2 sequences are LGHNA and YSLEER. CDR3 sequence: CASSQGEGRDTQYF. CDR3 bases: TGCGCCAGCAGCCAAGGGGAGGGGAGGGATACGCAGTATTTT.

The chain employs TRBV28 and TRBJ1-5; 9 nucleotides align to TRBD1. Germline CDR1 MDHEN, CDR2 SYDVKM. Trimming at V came to 6 bases and at J to 8 bases, leaving 14 bases not matched to a gene. The CDR3 sequence is 16 residues long. CDR3 in DNA: TGTGCCAGCAGAACCGGCGGGACAGGGAGAATAGAGCCCCAGCATTTT. This gives the protein CASRTGGTGRIEPQHF.

The chain couples TRBV6-5 to TRBJ1-5; no clear D. Germline V gives CDR1 MNHEY, CDR2 SVGAGI. The CDR3 covers 12 residues. In DNA form, the CDR3 reads TGTGCAGGAGGGTATAGCAATCAGCCCCAGCATTTT. It translates to CAGGYSNQPQHF.

The chain employs TRBV20-1 and TRBJ2-1; 7 bases align to TRBD1. CDR3 size: 16 residues. Germline V gene lookup returns CDR1 DFQATT and CDR2 SNEGSKA (reference sequence). The V segment lost 3 bases and the J segment 0 bases; nucleotides outside the gene matches: 8. CDR3 nucleotide sequence: TGCAGTGCTAGTCCTCGACAGGGATACTCCTACAATGAGCAGTTCTTC. Translated: CSASPRQGYSYNEQFF.

The rearrangement joins TRBV5-1 to TRBJ1-5; the D is unclear. V was pared by 2 bases and J by 5 bases, with 8 bases between. From germline, CDR1 is SGHRS and CDR2 YFSETQ. The length of the CDR3 is 13 residues. CDR3 protein: CASSFGPDQPQHF. The CDR3 coding sequence is TGCGCCAGCAGCTTCGGGCCAGATCAGCCCCAGCATTTT.

J is TRBJ2-7 and V is TRBV4-2; D possibly uses TRBD1 or TRBD2 (5 bases each). This CDR3 has 13 residues. Trimming removed 1 base at V and 6 bases at J, with 10 bases between. Germline V lookup: CDR1 LGHNA, CDR2 YNFKEQ. CDR3 region: CASSQVGEGEQYF. CDR3 bases: TGTGCCAGCAGCCAAGTGGGGGAAGGCGAGCAGTACTTC.

The chain links TRBV11-2 to TRBJ1-2; D unclear. V was shortened by 4 bases and J by 3 bases, with 6 bases between the two germline ends. The V gene's germline CDR1 is SGHAT and CDR2 FQNNGV. The CDR3 covers 12 residues. The chain's CDR3 is CASSSNYYGYTF. CDR3 in DNA: TGTGCCAGCAGCTCCAACTACTATGGCTACACCTTC.

This chain links TRBV7-9 with TRBJ1-3; D remains unclear. Deletions cut 5 bases from V and 0 bases from J, with 11 bases between. The CDR3 is 15 residues long. The germline gives CDR1 SEHNR, CDR2 FQNEAQ (reference sequence). CDR3 DNA sequence: TGTGCCAGCAGCGACGGGCGATACTCTGGAAACACCATATATTTT. Translated, it gives CASSDGRYSGNTIYF.

This clone was recorded once. The rearrangement joins TRBV2 to TRBJ2-7; 9 bases align to TRBD1. Germline CDR1 and CDR2: SNHLY and FYNNEI. The V segment lost 4 bases and the J segment 3 bases; nucleotides outside the gene matches: 7. This CDR3 spans 15 amino acids. CDR3 loop: CASSVGTGNIYEQYF. DNA of the CDR3: TGTGCCAGCAGTGTGGGGACAGGGAATATCTACGAGCAGTACTTC.

This chain connects TRBV28 to TRBJ2-7, with D possibly being TRBD1 (5 bases). Looked up from germline, CDR1 is MDHEN and CDR2 is SYDVKM. The CDR3 loop spans 14 amino acids. Trimming left V 8 bases short and J 6 bases short, with 20 bases between. The CDR3 sequence is CASGDSPGHLEQYF. DNA for the CDR3: TGTGCCAGCGGGGATTCACCAGGGCACCTCGAGCAGTACTTC.

This clone occurred a few times. The V and J genes are TRBV29-1 and TRBJ1-2; 10 nucleotides line up with TRBD1. The CDR3 spans 14 residues. Germline CDR1 and CDR2: SQVTM and ANQGSEA. The V and J ends lost 8 bases and 9 bases, in that order; junction bases with no gene match: 15. CDR3 nucleotide sequence: TGCAGCACCCAAGGGACAGGGGCAGGGTTAAGCTACACCTTC. Its translation is CSTQGTGAGLSYTF.

This chain connects TRBV29-1 to TRBJ2-5; D might be TRBD1 or TRBD2, each matching 6 bases. The CDR3 spans 11 residues. The V end lost 3 bases, the J end lost 5 bases, and 7 bases lay between the germline ends. CDR1 is SQVTM and CDR2 is ANQGSEA in the germline V gene. The CDR3 loop is CSVDGGETQYF. For the CDR3, the DNA is TGCAGCGTTGACGGGGGCGAGACCCAGTACTTC.

The chain has TRBV7-9 and TRBJ1-2, with TRBD1 identical over 8 bases. The ends lost 5 bases at V and 4 bases at J; junction bases unmatched: 12. The germline V gene encodes CDR1 SEHNR and CDR2 FQNEAQ (reference sequence). The CDR3 has 16 amino acids. The CDR3 coding sequence is TGTGCCAGCAGCCCGGGACAGGAAAGAGTCCGCTATGGCTACACCTTC. This sequence encodes CASSPGQERVRYGYTF. Combining the CDR3 with reference TRBV7-9 and TRBJ1-2 gives the whole variable domain DTGVSQNPRHKITKRGQNVTFRCDPISEHNRLYWYRQTLGQGPEFLTYFQNEAQLEKSRLLSDRFSAERPKGSFSTLEIQRTEQGDSAMYLCASSPGQERVRYGYTFGSGTRLTVV.

CDR3 sequence reads: CASSQTLLAGDIYEQYF. In DNA, the CDR3 is TGCGCCAGCAGCCAAACACTTCTAGCGGGGGATATCTACGAGCAGTACTTC. V is TRBV4-3 and J is TRBJ2-7; 10 bases match TRBD2. Germline loops: CDR1 LGHNA, CDR2 YSLEER. The CDR3 has 17 amino acids. V shed 2 bases, J shed 3 bases, and the junction held 10 bases outside the gene matches.

The chain uses TRBV6-6 and TRBJ1-2; D call uncertain. The CDR3 is 13 residues long. The V gene lost 6 bases and the J gene lost 4 bases, with 12 bases spanning the gap. The germline gives CDR1 MNHNY, CDR2 SVGAGI (reference sequence). CDR3 in DNA: TGTGCCAGCAGAGACTCGGGTGTCTATGGCTACACCTTC. This translates into CASRDSGVYGYTF.

CDR3 protein: CTSSQGDRGPEGPNQPQHF. CDR3 coding DNA: TGCACCAGCAGCCAGGGAGACCGTGGACCCGAGGGCCCGAATCAGCCCCAGCATTTT. The chain joins TRBV1 to TRBJ1-5. TRBV1 is a pseudogene locus. This CDR3 contains 19 residues.

The chain combines TRBV19 with TRBJ1-1; D is unclear. Trimming shortened V by 8 bases and J by 5 bases, and 6 bases separated the two germline ends. Germline V lookup: CDR1 LNHDA, CDR2 SQIVND (reference sequence). The length of the CDR3 is 10 residues. Here the CDR3 DNA reads TGTGCCAGTGGGTTTACTGAAGCTTTCTTT. As protein: CASGFTEAFF.

CDR3 region: CASTLSGTGGRNTQYF. The CDR3 DNA follows: TGTGCCAGCACATTATCCGGGACAGGGGGCCGAAATACGCAGTATTTT. The chain uses TRBV7-2 and TRBJ2-3; the match to TRBD1 covers 12 bases. The CDR3 runs to 16 residues. The V segment lost 7 bases and the J segment 7 bases; nucleotides outside the gene matches: 12. The V gene's germline CDR1 is SGHTA and CDR2 FQGNSA.

In this sample, this clone turned up a few times. Other DNA variants within this sample encode the same CDR3. This sequence joins TRBV6-4 and TRBJ2-3; D may be TRBD1 or TRBD2 (5 bases each). V lost 0 bases and J lost 4, with 8 bases in between. Germline CDR1 reads MRHNA; CDR2 reads SNTAGT. This CDR3 comprises 14 residues. CDR3 bases: TGTGCCAGCAGTGACTCGCAGGGAGCAGATACGCAGTATTTT. Protein sequence: CASSDSQGADTQYF.

The V call is TRBV5-4, the J call TRBJ1-1; 7 bases agree with TRBD1. Germline V gives CDR1 SGHNT, CDR2 YYREEE (reference sequence). After removal of 0 bases from V and 0 bases from J, the junction contained 5 bases not matched to a gene. The CDR3 is made up of 16 amino acids. DNA for the CDR3: TGTGCCAGCAGCTTGGGGGCCAGGGGGTTGAACACTGAAGCTTTCTTT. It translates to CASSLGARGLNTEAFF.

In DNA, the CDR3 is TGTGCCACCCACCGGGACAGAGCGAACACTGAAGCTTTCTTT. Its translation: CATHRDRANTEAFF. The chain combines TRBV10-3 with TRBJ1-1; 7 positions match TRBD1. Germline CDR1 ENHRY, CDR2 SYGVKD. V was pared by 10 bases and J by 1 base, with 9 bases of the junction left unmatched. This CDR3 contains 14 residues.

The chain recombines TRBV28 with TRBJ2-5; D is perhaps TRBD1 (5 bases). The V end lost 6 bases, the J end lost 2 bases, and 16 bases lay between the germline ends. The germline gives CDR1 MDHEN, CDR2 SYDVKM. The length of the CDR3 is 15 residues. The CDR3 region is CASSHLLRQQETQYF. The CDR3 DNA reads as TGTGCCAGCAGCCATCTCCTGCGACAGCAAGAGACCCAGTACTTC.

The chain links TRBV7-2 to TRBJ1-5; a possible D gene is TRBD1 (5 bases). This CDR3 is built from 13 residues. V lost 2 bases to trimming and J lost 6 bases, with 8 bases between them. The germline gives CDR1 SGHTA, CDR2 FQGNSA. The CDR3 here is CASSLSGGQPQHF. The CDR3 DNA follows: TGTGCCAGCAGCTTAAGTGGGGGTCAGCCCCAGCATTTT.

The CDR3 loop reads CASSVDGRAVGELFF. DNA for the CDR3: TGTGCCAGCAGCGTAGACGGGAGGGCCGTCGGGGAGCTGTTTTTT. This chain joins TRBV9 and TRBJ2-2; 8 nucleotides agree with TRBD2. Germline V gene sequence: CDR1 SGDLS, CDR2 YYNGEE. This CDR3 region has 15 residues. Losses at the gene ends were 0 bases for V and 7 bases for J; bases not matched to a gene: 5.

The chain employs TRBV5-4 and TRBJ1-2, with D possibly TRBD1 on 6 matching bases. Per the germline V gene, CDR1 is SGHNT and CDR2 is YYREEE (reference sequence). The CDR3 is made up of 13 amino acids. V lost 1 base, J lost 8 bases, and 12 bases lay in between. For the CDR3, the DNA is TGTGCCAGCAGCTTGCAAGGGGGACCCGGCTACACCTTC. Its protein product is CASSLQGGPGYTF.

V and J are TRBV6-2 or TRBV6-3 and TRBJ1-1; D unclear. CDR1 is MNHEY, CDR2 SVGEGT, per germline. V was shortened by 2 bases and J by 9 bases, with 13 bases between the two germline ends. The CDR3 extends over 13 amino acids. The CDR3 region is CASSYTFGRQAFF. The CDR3, as DNA: TGTGCCAGCAGTTACACTTTCGGGAGGCAAGCTTTCTTT.